The 10 T cell receptor beta chains presented below share a single source sample, sequenced in a study of CD8+ T cells in alopecia areata. Sample treatment: oral pan-JAK inhibitor, 5-10 mg twice daily. The sequencing template was cDNA reverse transcribed from extracted RNA. Repertoires were generated with immunoSEQ multiplex PCR, while TCRdb's copy carries only in-frame clones and drops some. Among about 110,000 clones listed, roughly 50% were seen once. The sample here was CD8+ T cells sorted from blood, taken at week 24, from a patient treated with tofacitinib. These receptors originate from a human donor with alopecia areata.

This clone was found many times. The same CDR3 can be traced to other DNA sequences in this sample. The chain carries TRBV6-1 and TRBJ2-1; 13 nucleotides align to TRBD2. The CDR3 has 15 residues. The trim removed 1 base at V and 6 bases at J, leaving 0 bases unmatched. Germline V gives CDR1 MNHNS, CDR2 SASEGT. As DNA, the CDR3 is TGTGCCAGCAGTGAAGGGACTAGCGGGGGCAATGAGCAGTTCTTC. Translating gives CASSEGTSGGNEQFF.

V usage is TRBV27 and J usage is TRBJ2-7, with TRBD2 identical over 8 bases. Trimming cost V 7 bases and J 2 bases; bases outside gene matches: 4. This CDR3 is 13 amino acids long. Germline CDR1 reads MNHEY; CDR2 reads SMNVEV (reference sequence). CDR3 region: CASTSGGTYEQYF. CDR3 DNA: TGTGCCAGCACCTCGGGGGGGACCTACGAGCAGTACTTC.

This clone was seen a handful of times. The chain couples TRBV10-2 to TRBJ2-5; TRBD2 agrees at 9 bases. The J call is doubtful: the DNA matches TRBJ2-7 better. Germline-derived CDR1 and CDR2 are WSHSY and SAAADI. The CDR3 sequence is 13 residues long. The CDR3 reads CATAPSGVYEQYF. As DNA, the CDR3 is TGCGCCACAGCTCCTAGCGGGGTCTACGAGCAGTACTTC.

The rearrangement uses TRBV19 and TRBJ1-1, with D unclear. V was shortened by 2 bases and J by 0 bases, with 4 bases between the two germline ends. Germline loops: CDR1 LNHDA, CDR2 SQIVND (reference sequence). This CDR3 comprises 13 residues. The CDR3 coding sequence is TGTGCCAGTAGTATATATCTGAACACTGAAGCTTTCTTT. As protein: CASSIYLNTEAFF.

The V gene is TRBV29-1, the J gene TRBJ2-7; D remains ambiguous. Looked up from germline, CDR1 is SQVTM and CDR2 is ANQGSEA. CDR3 length: 11 residues. V lost 4 bases and J 4 bases, leaving 8 bases between the germline ends. CDR3 sequence reads: CSVASLYEQYF. The CDR3, as DNA: TGCAGCGTTGCCAGCCTTTACGAGCAGTACTTC.

The chain uses TRBV7-2 and TRBJ2-1; D remains unclear. CDR1 is SGHTA, CDR2 FQGNSA, per germline. This CDR3 region has 12 residues. Between the trimmed V and J ends, which lost 2 bases and 8 bases, there was a span of 7 bases. CDR3: CASSLSRDEQFF. In DNA, the CDR3 is TGTGCCAGCAGCTTATCCCGGGATGAGCAGTTCTTC.

The chain recombines TRBV7-6 with TRBJ1-6, with D possibly being TRBD1 (5 bases). V was cut by 5 bases and J by 7 bases, with 15 bases left in between. This CDR3 spans 15 amino acids. CDR1 SGHVS and CDR2 FNYEAQ come from the germline V gene. Written as DNA, the CDR3 is TGTGCCAGCAGCGCCAGGGAGCCGGGCAATTCACCCCTCCACTTT. It encodes CASSAREPGNSPLHF.

The chain uses TRBV19 and TRBJ2-1, with D perhaps TRBD1 (6 bases). This CDR3 spans 13 amino acids. The ends were cut back, 5 bases at V and 5 bases at J, with 10 bases in the middle. Germline V gene sequence: CDR1 LNHDA, CDR2 SQIVND (reference sequence). The CDR3 here is CASSLWTDNEQFF. As DNA, the CDR3 is TGTGCCAGTAGTCTCTGGACAGACAATGAGCAGTTCTTC.

The CDR3 region has the DNA TGTGCCAGCAGCTATAACAGGGGTGGGACGAAAGAGACCCAGTACTTC. This gives the protein CASSYNRGGTKETQYF. The chain carries TRBV7-8 and TRBJ2-5; 7 bases are shared with TRBD1. From germline, CDR1 is SGHVS and CDR2 FQNEAQ. The CDR3 is 16 residues long. J lost 3 bases, V lost 4 bases, and 11 bases had no gene match.

This sequence joins TRBV10-1 and TRBJ1-1; 10 bases map to TRBD1. The V and J ends lost 2 bases and 6 bases, in that order; junction bases with no gene match: 6. Germline V gives CDR1 WNHNN, CDR2 SYGVQD (reference sequence). CDR3 length: 15 amino acids. The CDR3 DNA reads TGCGCCAGCAGTGAGGACAGGGGGCAGTTGGCTGAAGCTTTCTTT. Amino acid sequence: CASSEDRGQLAEAFF.